The 17 T cell receptor beta chains below were found in one sample sequenced in a study of blood T cell repertoires in COVID-19. Profiling relied on immunoSEQ multiplex PCR, and the TCRdb table lists in-frame clones only, not all of them. The repertoire holds fewer than 350,000 clones, with approximately 81% as singletons. Sequenced input: PBMCs or T cells enriched from blood (not recorded which). All receptors derive from a woman aged 25 to 39 who had been exposed to COVID-19.

This clone was seen ten or more times. This sequence joins TRBV6-5 and TRBJ1-1; D gene unclear. V gave up 1 base and J gave up 7 bases, with 4 bases separating them. The germline gives CDR1 MNHEY, CDR2 SVGAGI. The length of the CDR3 is 11 residues. The CDR3 here is CASSYLSEAFF. As DNA, the CDR3 is TGTGCCAGCAGTTACTTGAGTGAAGCTTTCTTT.

This sequence joins TRBV6-5 and TRBJ2-4; 8 nucleotides line up with TRBD1. The V segment lost 4 bases and the J segment 16 bases; nucleotides outside the gene matches: 12. Germline V gives CDR1 MNHEY, CDR2 SVGAGI. This CDR3 has 13 residues. The CDR3: CASSSTTGTGSYF. The DNA of the CDR3 is TGTGCCAGCAGTTCCACGACTGGGACAGGCTCTTACTTC.

The rearrangement joins TRBV28 to TRBJ1-2, with TRBD1 as a possible D gene (6 bases). With 3 bases removed from V and 8 bases from J, the gap between germline ends came to 16 bases. Germline CDR1 reads MDHEN; CDR2 reads SYDVKM. There are 14 residues in the CDR3. The DNA for the CDR3 is TGTGCCAGCAGTTTTGGGGACACCCTTTCCGGCTACACCTTC. This codes for CASSFGDTLSGYTF.

J is TRBJ1-1 and V is TRBV11-1; D may be TRBD1 (5 bases). Germline CDR1 is SGHAT and CDR2 is FQDESV (reference sequence). The CDR3 is 13 amino acids. V lost 5 bases and J lost 3, with 10 bases in between. DNA for the CDR3: TGTGCCAGCAGCCGACAGTTCGACACTGAAGCTTTCTTT. It yields the protein CASSRQFDTEAFF.

The chain carries TRBV23-1 and TRBJ2-1; 7 bases agree with TRBD2. TRBV23-1 is classed as an ORF, of uncertain function. J gave up 6 bases and V 0 bases, and 8 bases lay outside the gene matches. This CDR3 is built from 16 residues. The CDR3 DNA reads TGCGCCAGCAGTCAATCGTCGCTAGCGGAGGGCAATGAGCAGTTCTTC. Translating gives CASSQSSLAEGNEQFF.

The count of this clone is one. The V and J genes are TRBV9 and TRBJ2-2; TRBD1 matches at 9 bases. Trimming at V came to 4 bases and at J to 6 bases, leaving 7 bases not matched to a gene. The CDR3 spans 15 residues. Germline CDR1 reads SGDLS; CDR2 reads YYNGEE. CDR3 protein: CASSHGTGLPGELFF. The CDR3 nucleotides are TGTGCCAGCAGCCACGGGACAGGGTTGCCCGGGGAGCTGTTTTTT.

The V gene is TRBV5-1, the J gene TRBJ1-1; the D gene is possibly TRBD1 (6 bases). This CDR3 is built from 15 residues. Germline V gene data show CDR1 as SGHRS and CDR2 as YFSETQ. The V and J ends lost 1 base and 1 base respectively, with 11 bases between them. The CDR3 sequence: CASSLTQGKNTEAFF. The CDR3 DNA sequence: TGCGCCAGCAGCTTGACGCAGGGGAAGAACACTGAAGCTTTCTTT.

The J gene is TRBJ2-7, the V gene TRBV9; 9 bases are shared with TRBD2. The CDR3 sequence is 16 residues long. Germline V lookup: CDR1 SGDLS, CDR2 YYNGEE. V was pared by 0 bases and J by 0 bases, with 4 bases of the junction left unmatched. In DNA form, the CDR3 reads TGTGCCAGCAGCGTAGATAGCGGGAGAAGCTCCTACGAGCAGTACTTC. This sequence encodes CASSVDSGRSSYEQYF.

The chain links TRBV5-1 to TRBJ1-2; D is unclear. Germline V gives CDR1 SGHRS, CDR2 YFSETQ. There are 13 residues in the CDR3. V lost 2 bases and J 6 bases, leaving 11 bases between the germline ends. The CDR3: CASSFGGFDGYTF. The CDR3 bases are TGCGCCAGCAGCTTCGGAGGGTTTGATGGCTACACCTTC.

The gene calls are TRBV20-1 and TRBJ1-5; 8 positions match TRBD1. With V trimmed by 3 bases and J by 6 bases, 13 bases remained unmatched. The CDR3 is 16 residues long. Germline V gene sequence: CDR1 DFQATT, CDR2 SNEGSKA (reference sequence). CDR3 in amino acids: CSASQGAGAPGQPQHF. The CDR3 bases are TGCAGTGCTAGTCAGGGGGCGGGGGCGCCCGGTCAGCCCCAGCATTTT.

As to this clone: In the same sample, other DNA sequences code for this CDR3. This sequence joins TRBV12-3 or TRBV12-4 and TRBJ1-5; D unclear. The ends were cut back, 3 bases at V and 4 bases at J, with 7 bases in the middle. CDR3 length: 13 amino acids. The CDR3 protein is CASSLTGNQPQHF. The CDR3 nucleotides are TGTGCCAGCAGTTTGACGGGAAATCAGCCCCAGCATTTT.

In nucleotides, the CDR3 is TGTGCCAGCAGCTACCAGGGGCCCCGAAATAATTCACCCCTCCACTTT. Translating gives CASSYQGPRNNSPLHF. V is TRBV7-4 and J is TRBJ1-6; perhaps TRBD1 as D (6 bases). The CDR3 runs to 16 residues. Trimming took off 4 bases at V and 5 bases at J, with 15 bases between the two ends. Germline V CDR1 and CDR2: SGHVT, SQSDAQ. The full variable domain, completed using reference TRBV7-4 and TRBJ1-6, is GAGVSQSPRYKVAKRGRDVALRCDSISGHVTLYWYRQTLGQGSEVLTYSQSDAQRDKSGRPSGRFSAERPERSVSTLKIQRTEQGDSAVYLCASSYQGPRNNSPLHFGNGTRLTVT.

The chain carries TRBV3-1 (or the pseudogene TRBV3-2) and TRBJ2-5, with 8 bases fitting TRBD2. Per the germline V gene, CDR1 is LGHDT and CDR2 is YNNKEL (reference sequence). V shed 0 bases and J 4 bases; nucleotides not matched to a gene: 13. This CDR3 comprises 18 residues. The CDR3 sequence is CASSQDIGLAGSAETQYF. DNA for the CDR3: TGTGCCAGCAGCCAAGATATTGGGCTAGCGGGTTCGGCAGAGACCCAGTACTTC.

The CDR3 DNA reads TGTGCCACCAGTGATTCCGGACAGGTGGGAGCCAAAAACATTCAGTACTTC. It translates to CATSDSGQVGAKNIQYF. The chain links TRBV24-1 to TRBJ2-4; 7 nucleotides align to TRBD1. V trimming: 2 bases; J trimming: 0 bases; junction bases outside the gene matches: 6. In germline, CDR1 is KGHDR, CDR2 SFDVKD. There are 17 residues in the CDR3.

This clone has a single count. The chain combines TRBV12-3 or TRBV12-4 with TRBJ2-1; D is perhaps TRBD1 (6 bases). The V end was cut by 8 bases, the J end by 6 bases, with 14 bases between. This CDR3 has 13 residues. CDR3 in amino acids: CASRTGRGNEQFF. For the CDR3, the DNA is TGTGCCAGCCGTACAGGGCGTGGCAATGAGCAGTTCTTC.

This rearrangement joins TRBV7-9 to TRBJ1-3; D is unclear. The CDR3 has 15 amino acids. CDR1 and CDR2 from the germline V gene are SEHNR and FQNEAQ (reference sequence). Trimming removed 1 base at V and 3 bases at J, with 10 bases between. In nucleotides, the CDR3 is TGTGCCAGCAGCTTAGATCGGTCGGGTGGAAACACCATATATTTT. It codes for CASSLDRSGGNTIYF.

This chain connects TRBV27 to TRBJ2-7; TRBD1 matches 12 bases. CDR1 MNHEY and CDR2 SMNVEV come from the germline V gene (reference sequence). CDR3 size: 15 residues. The V segment lost 4 bases and the J segment 10 bases; nucleotides outside the gene matches: 11. The CDR3 sequence: CASSSTGTGGRYQYF. The CDR3 DNA reads as TGTGCCAGCAGTTCGACCGGGACAGGGGGCAGATACCAGTACTTC.